What follows is one TCR beta chain and its context. This clone was recorded only once. Its target antigen remains unknown. It has no much larger one-base neighbor in the sample; base qualities were not kept. These data are taken from a study of cytomegalovirus exposure and HLA in healthy donors (dated by TCRdb to 2016 to 2017). About the full investigation: An earlier analysis of approximately 640 of the donors reported more than 250 Gb of sequence data and about 100 million unique TCR beta sequences from roughly 180 million T cells. The study combined high-throughput TCR immunosequencing, statistical association of individual TCRs with disease status, and machine learning to predict cytomegalovirus infection status. In the later analysis, no new phenotypic data were used to find candidate immune exposures; instead, reliance was placed on TCR beta sequences and their occurrence across donors. Genome-wide SNP genotypes for about 55% of the roughly 670 donors were used in a later genetic analysis, which treated that subset as a discovery cohort. The number of typed donors differed by locus: roughly 620-630 for A, B, C, DRB1 and DQB1; 522 for DQA1; about 600 for DPA1; and approximately 450 for DPB1. An early release that covered about 640 HLA-typed donors contained approximately 300 gigabases of sequencing data and tens of millions of unique TCR sequences. Roughly 5 DR-DQ haplotypes were handled as single units for association and clustering, since linkage in the cohort was strong. The aim of the study was to test whether cataloging public T cell receptors could identify signatures of past pathogen exposure. Both class I and class II loci were covered by HLA typing, at four-digit resolution. Among some 410 genotyped donors of the cohort, an average of 235,054 unique TCR beta nucleotide sequences were sequenced per donor, roughly a sixth of them non-productive. In an earlier analysis of over 550 of the donors, high-throughput TCR beta sequencing was used to judge whether each TCR beta V gene segment behaved as functional or pseudogenic. Donor age, sex, ethnicity and CMV serostatus were compiled together with the repertoire data. In a later analysis, previously published TCR beta repertoires from 600 to 850 donors were re-analyzed and high-resolution HLA genotyping was added so that TCR occurrence patterns could be studied. Of the roughly 430 genotyped donors, approximately 82% fell in the genetic ancestry cluster associated with self-reported Caucasian donors. Every repertoire in the discovery cohort had been generated on one and the same sequencing platform. Using immunosequencing, the study profiled T cell repertoires from around 670 subjects and related those repertoires to cytomegalovirus serostatus. Along with the roughly 670-subject first cohort, a separate validation cohort of over a hundred different subjects was used.

Inclusive of the bounding cysteine and phenylalanine, the CDR3 is 15 residues long. Solely the CDR3 DNA is kept, with 45 bases framed from the first base. Sequences SEHNR (CDR1) and FQNEAQ (CDR2) are obtained from the germline V gene (reference sequence). The V and J ends are trimmed by 0 bases and 6 bases, leaving 12 bases between them. Library construction relied on the immunoSEQ multiplex PCR assay. For the multiplex PCR, a mixture combining 60 forward primers for TCR Vbeta segments and 13 reverse primers for TCR Jbeta segments was used. The CDR3 region of rearranged TCR beta genes was amplified from genomic DNA with a multiplex PCR assay. On the Illumina HiSeq System, the amplified TCR beta libraries were sequenced as 87-base-pair reads. The paper's processing steps were these. A later analysis tallied 80 million to 95 million unique TCR beta chains across the 660 or so repertoires, and about 12 million of those chains were shared by two or more donors. To remove PCR and sequencing errors, raw reads were error-corrected and collapsed into unique sequences using a nearest-neighbor algorithm that merged closely related sequences. Alignment of CDR3 sequences to IMGT reference sequences was used to assign V, D and J gene segments. For a sequence to be retained, a match of at least six nucleotides to both a V gene segment and a J gene segment was required. Rearrangements were called productive when the CDR3 lacked stop codons and stayed in frame with V and J; all others were non-productive. Following IMGT convention, CDR3 was defined as the stretch from the second conserved V-encoded cysteine to the conserved J-encoded phenylalanine. The earlier analysis of a few hundred of the donors excluded any sequence lacking an unambiguous match to a single V gene segment. An earlier analysis of 587 of the donors called V segments functional above 56.7% productive rearrangements and segregating when the between-donor standard deviation exceeded 5%. A statistical classification framework was built to diagnose cytomegalovirus status from the catalog of TCR beta chain sequences. In a later analysis, V and J genes were assigned by comparing TCR nucleotide sequences against IMGT/GENE-DB human TR gene sequences. A later analysis assigned CDR3 sequences and most-parsimonious VDJ recombination scenarios with the TCRdist pipeline. In a later analysis, every TCR beta chain was defined by the combination of its CDR3 amino acid sequence and its V-gene family, and reads without a unique V-gene family were dropped. To address suspected cross-contamination and a sequencing artifact, a later analysis removed 592 highly shared, low-generation-probability nucleotide sequences. In a later analysis, a clonal expansion index for each public chain was calculated from normalized within-repertoire ranks of inferred template counts. Generation probabilities in a later analysis came from a VDJ recombination model fitted to out-of-frame rearrangements, and those results were checked against IGoR. In a later analysis, TCR-TCR, TCR-HLA and TCR-CMV co-occurrence was scored with hypergeometric tests, and a repertoire-size bias correction was applied to TCR pairs. A later analysis estimated false discovery rates by permuting HLA or CMV assignments 20 times. In a later analysis, co-occurring TCRs were grouped using DBSCAN, with TCRdist sequence similarity added in when clustering inside HLA-allele-positive subsets. Repertoires with fewer than 30,000 or more than 120,000 public chains, plus five repertoires with anomalous nucleotide sharing, were excluded from co-occurrence clustering. Not all clones reach the TCRdb copy of this immuneACCESS table, which keeps in-frame sequences only. Checked studies attribute under half of the gap to unresolved V genes and leave the rest unexplained. The V and J calls and clone size are taken from that table; D and trimming were inferred from the DNA. Across this sample there are 150,000 to 200,000 clones, with roughly 75% seen only once. The ten largest clonotypes hold around 8% of the sample.

In total, 500 to 700 healthy bone marrow donors made up the cohort. At the time of sampling, every cohort member was nominally healthy, though immune exposures that went unrecorded were likely present. The donor tested CMV seropositive and was one of the 289 seropositive cohort members. A peripheral blood sample was provided by each donor, and peripheral blood mononuclear cells were used for TCR beta sequencing. The Qiagen DNeasy Blood Extraction Kit was used to extract genomic DNA from the blood cell samples. General study outcomes and caveats: The study gave a list of 150 to 200 TCR beta chains associated with cytomegalovirus. Presence/absence analyses assumed roughly uniform sequencing depth across donors, an assumption that may not hold. Specific HLA alleles were associated with 15,000 to 20,000 TCR beta sequences at a false discovery rate of 0.05 in a later analysis. Because HLA typing was unavailable for some donors at each locus, only the typed subset was used in association tests. According to a later genetic analysis, donors in an Asian-associated ancestry cluster had fewer N-insertions in productive TCRs than the roughly 670-donor mean. A few of the identified cytomegalovirus-associated TCR beta chains were confirmed in vitro to be specific for cytomegalovirus antigens. According to a later analysis, TCR association rates differed among HLA loci, with DRB1 alleles showing the most associated TCRs and HLA-C alleles showing the fewest. Some IMGT-functional V segments, including TRBV6-2 and TRBV6-3, could not be distinguished by the 87-base-pair reads and were therefore excluded. Compared with equally common non-associated chains, HLA-associated TCR beta chains in a later analysis were more clonally expanded and had lower generation probabilities. Most TCR sequences were seen in very few donors, while some public TCRs were found in many individuals. The cohort was sequenced for TCR beta chains only, and without alpha or paired-chain data the features that could be detected were limited. According to a later analysis, parvovirus B19, influenza, CMV and Epstein-Barr virus appeared linked to several top co-occurrence clusters. The only immune exposure information available for the cohort was CMV serostatus. A cluster of highly shared sequence variants was judged likely to be a technical artifact of the sequencing pipeline. The earlier analysis of approximately 590 of the donors excluded 15 to 20 rarely observed V segments, including chromosome 9 orphons, because counts were too low. Most CMV-associated TCR beta chains appeared to be HLA-restricted in a later analysis, and the HLA associations seemed to be driven largely by CMV exposure. The classifier was reported to diagnose cytomegalovirus status with high specificity and sensitivity in both the original cohort and the validation cohort. Linkage disequilibrium might explain the correlated functional status among segregating V segments, but an unknown experimental factor could not be ruled out. In an earlier analysis of around 600 of the donors, most TCR beta V segments were observed in productive rearrangements about 87% or about 30% of the time, broadly matching IMGT annotations. A further reported finding was that TCR beta sequences accurately predicted the HLA-A and HLA-B alleles for most subjects in the first cohort. The authors suggested that the approach could potentially be generalized to other disease states and immunological phenotypes. Assigning TCR associations to individual alleles was difficult when HLA alleles, especially DR and DQ, strongly co-occurred. In a later genetic analysis, a missense DCLRE1C variant was associated with V-gene and J-gene trimming of TCR beta chains, and the association was replicated in an independent cohort.

This clonotype originated in a woman between 40 and 55 years old in good health and CMV-seropositive. Sequences were obtained from PBMCs. In this chain, TRBV7-9 is recombined with TRBJ2-1; the D gene is perhaps TRBD2, on 5 matching bases. The CDR3 in this case is CASSLAYSSSNEQFF. The bases read TGTGCCAGCAGCTTAGCCTACTCTAGCAGCAATGAGCAGTTCTTC.